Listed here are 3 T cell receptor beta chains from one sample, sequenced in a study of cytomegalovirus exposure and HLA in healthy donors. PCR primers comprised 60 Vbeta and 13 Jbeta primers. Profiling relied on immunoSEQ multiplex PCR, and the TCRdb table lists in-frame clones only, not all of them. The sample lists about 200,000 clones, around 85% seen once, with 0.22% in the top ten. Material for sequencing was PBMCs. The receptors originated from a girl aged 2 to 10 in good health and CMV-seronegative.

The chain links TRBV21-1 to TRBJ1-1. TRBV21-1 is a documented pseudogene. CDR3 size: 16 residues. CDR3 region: CASSKEEAGARTEAFF. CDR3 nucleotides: TGTGCCAGCAGCAAAGAGGAGGCGGGGGCGCGCACTGAAGCTTTCTTT.

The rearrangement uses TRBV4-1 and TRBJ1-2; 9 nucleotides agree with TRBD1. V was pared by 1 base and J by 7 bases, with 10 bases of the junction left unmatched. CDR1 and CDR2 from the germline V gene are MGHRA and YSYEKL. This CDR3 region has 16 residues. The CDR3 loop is CASSQGVVQGAFGYTF. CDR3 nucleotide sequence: TGCGCCAGCAGCCAAGGGGTAGTACAGGGGGCATTTGGCTACACCTTC.

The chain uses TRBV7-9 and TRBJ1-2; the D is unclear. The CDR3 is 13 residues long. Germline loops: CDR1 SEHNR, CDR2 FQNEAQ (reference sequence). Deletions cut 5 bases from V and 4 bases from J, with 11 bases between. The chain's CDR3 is CASSPSDPYGYTF. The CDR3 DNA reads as TGTGCCAGCAGCCCATCAGATCCCTATGGCTACACCTTC. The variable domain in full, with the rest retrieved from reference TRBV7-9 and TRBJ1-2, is DTGVSQNPRHKITKRGQNVTFRCDPISEHNRLYWYRQTLGQGPEFLTYFQNEAQLEKSRLLSDRFSAERPKGSFSTLEIQRTEQGDSAMYLCASSPSDPYGYTFGSGTRLTVV.